This T cell receptor (beta chain) was sequenced in a study of regulatory T cells in long-lasting Graves disease. Study results and caveats: Favored usage of TRBV28, TRBJ1-2 and TRBJ2-5 was recorded in persistent disease.

CDR1 is SEHNR, CDR2 FQNEAQ, per germline (reference sequence). The length of the CDR3 is 12 residues. V lost 2 bases and J 8 bases, leaving 7 bases between the germline ends. This clonotype showed up just a few times. Its specificity is unknown. Sample time point: newly diagnosed GD, antithyroid drugs for less than 3 months. With RNA extracted from PBMCs as input, the TCR library was made. Graves' disease diagnosis was established per American Thyroid Association guidelines. Arm-PCR of CDR3 regions and iRepertoire HTBI primers were the basis on which TCR beta libraries were built. Original analysis: Throughout the samples, researchers identified some 62 TRBV and roughly 14 TRBJ segments. Each CDR3 protein gets one entry after TCRdb re-called the multiplex PCR reads with MiXCR. The V and J calls and clone size are TCRdb's, not the authors'. The repertoire holds 350,000 to 400,000 distinct CDR3 sequences, with 16% as singletons.

The same data also contributed to another study, on T cells in Graves' hyperthyroidism and ophthalmopathy.

The chain carries TRBV7-9 and TRBJ2-1; unclear D gene. Specimen: peripheral blood mononuclear cells (PBMCs), collected at new diagnosis, from a patient treated with antithyroid drugs. The receptor comes from a woman aged 18-35 years with Graves disease. The DNA of the CDR3 is TGTGCCAGCAGCTTAAGGGTAGATGAGCAGTTCTTC. Encoded protein: CASSLRVDEQFF.